This T cell receptor beta chain comes out of a study of beta chain features in type 1 diabetes (dated by TCRdb to about 2018). For context, the study as a whole: No differences in mean age, gender distribution, total cell number or subset yield were found between patients and healthy donors. Naive and central memory subsets were obtained from all 28 donors, but regulatory and stem cell-like memory subsets were isolated from only 8 patients and roughly 8 healthy donors. The study compared the TCRB repertoires of sorted circulating CD4+ T cell subsets in recently diagnosed type 1 diabetes patients with those in matched healthy donors. Across all samples, fewer than 110,000,000 sorted cells were examined, and cell number per subset correlated strongly with RNA yield.

A single peripheral blood draw of approximately 110 mL on average was collected from each donor into heparinised tubes. Using a panel that included CD45RO, CCR7, CD25, CD127, CD95 and CD27, naive, central memory, regulatory and stem cell-like memory CD4+ T cells were sorted on a BD FACSAria II. All sorted populations exceeded 95% purity. PBMCs were isolated immediately by Lymphoprep density gradient centrifugation and stained directly without culture. So that batch effects would be minimized, each experiment stained and sorted samples in pairs, pairing one healthy donor with one patient. Its CDR3 holds 15 amino acids, cysteine through phenylalanine. Only the CDR3 DNA stays, 45 bases, in frame from base 1. The germline V gene specifies SQVTM as CDR1 and ANQGSEA as CDR2. V loses 6 bases, J loses 0 bases, and the germline ends lie 15 bases apart. Comments on this clone: Its antigen has not been determined. Qualities for individual bases were not recorded, and no much larger clone is one base off.

Overall study outcomes, separate from this receptor: Only small numbers of individuals were included in the HLA sub-analyses, which left unresolved whether HLA type had any influence on TCRB rearrangement. A moderate but significant shortening of TCRB CDR3 length was observed in type 1 diabetes patients in all four CD4+ subsets. Naive, central memory and regulatory TCRB repertoires appeared to be more similar among patients than among healthy donors. At VDJ recombination sites, patients with type 1 diabetes made fewer insertions and deleted more nucleotides, a pattern implying thymic rearrangement abnormalities. PCR might favor shorter templates, but patient and control samples were amplified and corrected together, so any skew would affect both groups equally. Because cDNA was sequenced instead of genomic DNA, activated cells with high expression could be over-represented, although the groups did not differ in activation or CD3 levels.

The entire isolated RNA was reverse transcribed using the High Capacity cDNA Reverse Transcription Kit, and thus expressed TCRB transcripts were sequenced. Naive, central memory and regulatory T cell samples underwent deep immunoSEQ sequencing, averaging about 3.57 million total reads per sample. After sorted cells were lysed in RLT buffer, RNA was extracted with DNase-treated RNeasy Micro or Mini kits, with the choice depending on cell number. Each cell subset was processed separately to prevent cross-contamination, with patient and healthy donor samples processed together. TCRB sequences were amplified from cDNA with the immunoSEQ multiplex PCR, producing 87-bp fragments spanning the CDR3 region. Amplicons were sequenced on the Illumina HiSeq platform. On the study's bioinformatics: PCR bias was computationally corrected using synthetic template baselines, reads within Hamming distance 2 were collapsed, and singletons that could not be merged were discarded. By aligning reads against IMGT, V, D and J genes, CDR3 length, and insertions or deletions at six rearrangement sites were assigned. Clonotype counts were normalized to sorted cell number within each subset before computing true diversity and Gini coefficients with the tcR R package. The overlap coefficient, calculated on TCRB nucleotide sequences, was used to quantify repertoire sharing. As a proxy for the pre-selection repertoire, out-of-frame TCRB sequences from naive cells were analyzed. TCRdb's version of the immuneACCESS table is confined to in-frame rearrangements and falls short of the full clone set. An unresolved V gene accounts for under half of the shortfall where checked; the remainder is of unknown origin. That table is the source of V, J and clone size, and D and trimming were worked out from the DNA. The sample table records 450,000 to 600,000 clones; roughly 30% of these occur just once. 0.065% of the sample comes from the top ten.

Recombination connected TRBV29-1 to TRBJ2-1; TRBD1 might be the D gene, on 6 matching bases. This clonotype was obtained from a man younger than 30 in good health. Sequencing input: naive CD4+ T cells from blood. This specimen's cell subset or site label, per the study, means: true naive CD4+ T cells. The sequence in DNA is TGCAGCGTCGTAGGGACACTTAGCTCCTACAATGAGCAGTTCTTC. It is translated as CSVVGTLSSYNEQFF.